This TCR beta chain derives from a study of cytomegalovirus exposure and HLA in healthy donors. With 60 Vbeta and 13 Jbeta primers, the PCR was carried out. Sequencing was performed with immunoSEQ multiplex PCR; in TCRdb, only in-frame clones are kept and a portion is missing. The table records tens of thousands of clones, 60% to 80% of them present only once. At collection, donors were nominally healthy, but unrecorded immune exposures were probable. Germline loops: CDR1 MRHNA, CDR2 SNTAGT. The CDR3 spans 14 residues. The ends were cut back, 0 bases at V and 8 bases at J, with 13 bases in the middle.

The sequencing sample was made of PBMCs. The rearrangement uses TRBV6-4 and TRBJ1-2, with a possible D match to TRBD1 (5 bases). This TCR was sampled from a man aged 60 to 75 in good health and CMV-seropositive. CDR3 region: CASSDSGRGKGYTF. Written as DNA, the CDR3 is TGTGCCAGCAGTGACTCGGGAAGGGGAAAGGGCTACACCTTC.